A single sample is the source of the 20 T cell receptor beta chains below, sequenced in a study of cytomegalovirus exposure and HLA in healthy donors (dated by TCRdb to 2016 to 2017). The receptor library was made with the immunoSEQ multiplex PCR assay. The multiplex PCR relied on a mix of 60 forward primers for TCR Vbeta segments and 13 reverse primers for TCR Jbeta segments. Entries here come from immuneACCESS through TCRdb and include only in-frame sequences with V and J called. Some clones fail to appear in such tables; in the studies checked, an unresolved V gene covers under half of the shortfall, and the cause of the remainder is unknown. This sample holds more than 95,000 clones; under 20% were observed only once. The top ten clones comprise around 2.6% of the sample. The sample consisted of PBMCs. Receptor source: a female donor in good health and CMV-seropositive.

The chain combines TRBV4-2 with TRBJ2-5; 7 bases agree with TRBD1. Germline loops: CDR1 LGHNA, CDR2 YNFKEQ. With V trimmed by 0 bases and J by 5 bases, 9 bases remained unmatched. This CDR3 is 16 amino acids long. CDR3 sequence: CASSQDPGQLGETQYF. DNA of the CDR3: TGTGCCAGCAGCCAAGACCCGGGACAGCTGGGCGAGACCCAGTACTTC.

This clone was observed a handful of times. The rearrangement uses TRBV6-5 and TRBJ2-1, with 9 positions matching TRBD2. The trim removed 1 base at V and 4 bases at J, leaving 5 bases unmatched. CDR1 and CDR2 (germline): MNHEY, SVGAGI. The CDR3 runs 16 residues. The CDR3 nucleotides are TGTGCCAGCAGTTACTGGGGGACTAGCTTGTACAATGAGCAGTTCTTC. Protein sequence: CASSYWGTSLYNEQFF.

In regard to this clone: Germline is not matched at one junction end, which may reflect a read error. V gene TRBV28 combines with J gene TRBJ2-2, with D unclear. This CDR3 comprises 14 residues. CDR1 and CDR2 from the germline V gene are MDHEN and SYDVKM. This CDR3 is CATSNTRNTGELFF. Here the CDR3 DNA reads TGTGCCACCAGTAATACACGGAACACCGGGGAGCTGTTTTTT.

This clone was seen a few times. This chain connects TRBV5-1 to TRBJ1-1; perhaps TRBD1 as D (6 bases). Germline CDR1 is SGHRS and CDR2 is YFSETQ. The CDR3 runs to 14 residues. V was shortened by 2 bases and J by 0 bases, with 8 bases between the two germline ends. The CDR3 coding sequence is TGCGCCAGCAGCTTACAGGGTGTGAACACTGAAGCTTTCTTT. It yields the protein CASSLQGVNTEAFF. Full variable domain (missing parts from reference TRBV5-1 and TRBJ1-1): KAGVTQTPRYLIKTRGQQVTLSCSPISGHRSVSWYQQTPGQGLQFLFEYFSETQRNKGNFPGRFSGRQFSNSRSEMNVSTLELGDSALYLCASSLQGVNTEAFFGQGTRLTVV.

This chain joins TRBV4-2 and TRBJ2-3, with TRBD2 matching over 7 bases. The germline V gene encodes CDR1 LGHNA and CDR2 YNFKEQ. V shed 1 base, J shed 15 bases, and the junction held 7 bases outside the gene matches. This CDR3 comprises 12 residues. CDR3 protein: CASSQGLASIYF. The CDR3 nucleotides read TGTGCCAGCAGCCAAGGACTAGCCTCTATCTATTTT.

This rearrangement joins TRBV7-8 to TRBJ2-1; D is possibly TRBD2 (6 bases). The CDR3 spans 16 residues. Trimming pared 1 base from V and 4 bases from J, leaving 14 bases between. CDR1 is SGHVS, CDR2 FQNEAQ, per germline. The CDR3 reads CASSLVALAKYNEQFF. The CDR3, as DNA: TGTGCCAGCAGCTTAGTCGCCCTAGCGAAGTACAATGAGCAGTTCTTC.

The V gene is TRBV7-2, the J gene TRBJ2-1; TRBD2 aligns across 9 bases. V was pared by 1 base and J by 15 bases, with 7 bases of the junction left unmatched. Germline V gives CDR1 SGHTA, CDR2 FQGNSA. The CDR3 length is 13 residues. CDR3 bases: TGTGCCAGCAGCTTAGGATTGGCGGGAGGGCCGTTCTTC. This sequence encodes CASSLGLAGGPFF.

The table lists this clone with a few counts. V usage is TRBV2 and J usage is TRBJ2-7; 11 nucleotides agree with TRBD1. The germline CDR1 and CDR2 sequences are SNHLY and FYNNEI. CDR3 length equals 14 residues. The junction had 7 bases not matched to a gene; V was cut back by 10 bases and J by 2 bases. CDR3 sequence reads: CATAGQGGAYEQYF. The CDR3 region has the DNA TGTGCCACCGCGGGACAGGGGGGGGCCTACGAGCAGTACTTC.

This clone was observed a few times. The J gene is TRBJ2-7, the V gene TRBV2; the D is unclear. Germline loops: CDR1 SNHLY, CDR2 FYNNEI. This CDR3 contains 15 residues. Trimming stripped 2 bases from V and 0 bases from J, with 11 bases between. The chain's CDR3 is CASSERTLNSYEQYF. The CDR3 DNA reads as TGTGCCAGCAGTGAAAGAACTTTAAACTCCTACGAGCAGTACTTC.

The chain combines TRBV5-4 with TRBJ2-2; 11 positions match TRBD2. V trimming: 0 bases; J trimming: 7 bases; junction bases outside the gene matches: 5. The CDR3 is made up of 16 amino acids. Per the germline V gene, CDR1 is SGHNT and CDR2 is YYREEE (reference sequence). CDR3 region: CASSLELAGVGGELFF. In nucleotides, the CDR3 is TGTGCCAGCAGCTTGGAACTAGCGGGAGTAGGCGGGGAGCTGTTTTTT.

The chain is built from TRBV4-1 and TRBJ2-7; D perhaps matches TRBD1 (6 bases). This CDR3 spans 16 amino acids. V shed 6 bases and J shed 1 base, with 19 bases lying between them. The germline gives CDR1 MGHRA, CDR2 YSYEKL. The CDR3 DNA sequence: TGCGCCAGCAGTATGATGTACAGGGCACAATCCTACGAGCAGTACTTC. It specifies CASSMMYRAQSYEQYF.

Only a few counts were recorded for this clone. The rearrangement links TRBV5-1 to TRBJ2-2; no definite D call. This CDR3 is built from 16 residues. Trimming took 0 bases from V and 0 from J, leaving 9 bases between them. Germline V gene data show CDR1 as SGHRS and CDR2 as YFSETQ. In DNA, the CDR3 is TGCGCCAGCAGCTTGGCGTTATTATCGAACACCGGGGAGCTGTTTTTT. This codes for CASSLALLSNTGELFF.

V and J are TRBV6-1 and TRBJ1-4; D perhaps matches TRBD1 (5 bases). The CDR3 covers 14 residues. Germline CDR1 MNHNS, CDR2 SASEGT. Trimming pared 4 bases from V and 10 bases from J, leaving 16 bases between. The CDR3 region is CASSAGLGTGKLFF. In DNA form, the CDR3 reads TGTGCCAGCAGTGCTGGACTGGGGACTGGAAAACTGTTTTTT.

The V gene is TRBV4-2, the J gene TRBJ2-7; 10 bases are a match to TRBD2. The CDR3 runs 16 residues. Trimming took 1 base from V and 0 from J; bases not matched to a gene: 3. Germline V gives CDR1 LGHNA, CDR2 YNFKEQ. The CDR3 DNA reads TGTGCCAGCAGCCAAGGACTAGCGGGCAGCTCCTACGAGCAGTACTTC. Its translation: CASSQGLAGSSYEQYF.

This clone was found a few times. V usage is TRBV30 and J usage is TRBJ2-5; 8 positions match TRBD1. The length of the CDR3 is 16 residues. Per germline, CDR1 GTSNPN and CDR2 SVGIG (reference sequence). The V and J ends lost 1 base and 6 bases, in that order; junction bases with no gene match: 13. CDR3 DNA sequence: TGTGCCTGGAGTGCCCAGGACAGGGCCCACAAAAAGACCCAGTACTTC. This gives the protein CAWSAQDRAHKKTQYF. Together with reference TRBV30 and TRBJ2-5, the CDR3 gives the full variable domain: SQTIHQWPATLVQPVGSPLSLECTVEGTSNPNLYWYRQAAGRGLQLLFYSVGIGQISSEVPQNLSASRPQDRQFILSSKKLLLSDSGFYLCAWSAQDRAHKKTQYFGPGTRLLVL.

The sample holds a few counts of this clone. V and J are TRBV5-1 and TRBJ1-6; the D gene is possibly TRBD1 (5 bases). This CDR3 comprises 19 residues. The V end lost 1 base, the J end lost 0 bases, and 17 bases lay between the germline ends. From germline, CDR1 is SGHRS and CDR2 YFSETQ. The CDR3 here is CASSLITGLSSSYNSPLHF. CDR3 in DNA: TGCGCCAGCAGCTTGATAACGGGACTATCAAGCTCCTATAATTCACCCCTCCACTTT.

This clone was counted a few times. V gene TRBV29-1 combines with J gene TRBJ1-2; no clear D. Germline V gives CDR1 SQVTM, CDR2 ANQGSEA. The CDR3 sequence is 12 residues long. Trimming stripped 5 bases from V and 3 bases from J, with 10 bases between. Written as DNA, the CDR3 is TGCAGCGTTCCCCGGCGGGACTATGGCTACACCTTC. As protein: CSVPRRDYGYTF.

V is TRBV9 and J is TRBJ2-7; the D gene is possibly TRBD1 (6 bases). The germline gives CDR1 SGDLS, CDR2 YYNGEE. Between the trimmed V and J ends, which lost 4 bases and 0 bases, there was a span of 20 bases. There are 17 residues in the CDR3. This chain's CDR3 is CASSPRPWTAPSYEQYF. In DNA form, the CDR3 reads TGTGCCAGCAGCCCCCGCCCCTGGACAGCTCCCTCCTACGAGCAGTACTTC.

This rearrangement joins TRBV27 to TRBJ2-5; D not resolved. The J call may not be correct, given that the DNA end is closer to TRBJ2-7. CDR1 is MNHEY and CDR2 is SMNVEV in the germline V gene (reference sequence). CDR3 length equals 12 residues. The CDR3 spells CASSQSSYEQYF. CDR3 nucleotide sequence: TGTGCCAGCAGTCAAAGCTCCTACGAGCAGTACTTC.

This chain joins TRBV7-2 and TRBJ2-7; 11 positions match TRBD2. Germline V gene data show CDR1 as SGHTA and CDR2 as FQGNSA. V lost 5 bases and J lost 4; bases outside the gene matches: 4. The CDR3 runs to 14 residues. The CDR3 DNA is TGTGCCAGCAGCCAGGGACTAGCGGTTTACGAGCAGTACTTC. Translating it yields CASSQGLAVYEQYF.